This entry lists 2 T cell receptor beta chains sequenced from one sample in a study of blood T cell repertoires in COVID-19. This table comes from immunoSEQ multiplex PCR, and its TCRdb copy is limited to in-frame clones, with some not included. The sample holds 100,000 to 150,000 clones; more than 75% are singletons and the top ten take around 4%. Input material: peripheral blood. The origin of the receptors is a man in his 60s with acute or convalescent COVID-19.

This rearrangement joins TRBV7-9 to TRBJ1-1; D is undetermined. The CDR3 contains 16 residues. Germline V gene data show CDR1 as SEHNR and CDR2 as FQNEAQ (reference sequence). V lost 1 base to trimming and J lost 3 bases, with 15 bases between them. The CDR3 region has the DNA TGTGCCAGCAGCTTAGGGAGAAATAGTGACGACACTGAAGCTTTCTTT. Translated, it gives CASSLGRNSDDTEAFF. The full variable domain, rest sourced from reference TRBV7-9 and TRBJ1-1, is DTGVSQNPRHKITKRGQNVTFRCDPISEHNRLYWYRQTLGQGPEFLTYFQNEAQLEKSRLLSDRFSAERPKGSFSTLEIQRTEQGDSAMYLCASSLGRNSDDTEAFFGQGTRLTVV.

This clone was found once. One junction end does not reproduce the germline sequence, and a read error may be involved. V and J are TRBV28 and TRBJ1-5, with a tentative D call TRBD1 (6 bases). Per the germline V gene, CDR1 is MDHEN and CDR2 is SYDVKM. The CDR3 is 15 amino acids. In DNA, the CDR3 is TGTGCCAGCAGTTTGGGAGCGACAGGTAATCGGCCCCAGCATTTT. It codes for CASSLGATGNRPQHF.